Given below is one TCR beta chain in context. Its antigen is still unknown. V lost 0 bases to trimming and J lost 1 base; unmatched junction nucleotides: 9. Germline CDR1 and CDR2: SGHRS and YFSETQ. The length of the CDR3 is 18 residues. This entry comes from a study of CD8 T cells in ankylosing spondylitis. TCRdb passed the 5' RACE reads through MiXCR, listing each CDR3 protein once. The table shows 220,000 or so distinct CDR3 sequences, with about 18% occurring only once. Whole-study results and caveats: Blood from ankylosing spondylitis patients appeared to carry a characteristic roughly eight-variant TCR beta motif.

The source of this sequence is a male donor with ankylosing spondylitis. What was sequenced was blood, either unsorted or a sorted T cell fraction (not recorded which). The chain combines TRBV5-1 with TRBJ2-2; the match to TRBD2 covers 7 bases. The CDR3 bases are TGCGCCAGCAGCTTGGCGGCAGCGGGGCTCCGGAACACCGGGGAGCTGTTTTTT. Its translation is CASSLAAAGLRNTGELFF.